This passage covers 30 T cell receptor beta chains from one sample sequenced in a study of shared clonotypes between healthy human individuals. Data came from immunoSEQ multiplex PCR; TCRdb stores just in-frame clones and leaves some out. This table holds some 2,500,000 clones, 92% found once. Sequencing was done on a sample of naive CD4+ T cells from PBMCs. Subset: CD45RA+ positively selected. The receptor source for this set is a man between 18 and 29 years old in good health. Some clones in this sample may be carry-over from other donors' samples.

This clone was detected only a few times. This chain links TRBV7-3 with TRBJ2-1; D is possibly TRBD1 or TRBD2 (5 bases each). The V gene lost 1 base and the J gene lost 10 bases, with 14 bases spanning the gap. The germline gives CDR1 SGHTA, CDR2 FQGTGA. The CDR3 consists of 14 residues. Written as DNA, the CDR3 is TGTGCCAGCAGCTTAATAGGAGGACAAGACGAGCAGTTCTTC. It translates to CASSLIGGQDEQFF.

This clone was seen just once. The J gene is TRBJ2-3, the V gene TRBV15; TRBD2 matches at 9 bases. Germline V CDR1 and CDR2: LNHNV, YYDKDF (reference sequence). The CDR3 consists of 17 residues. The V gene end was trimmed by 3 bases and the J gene end by 1 base; junction bases not matched to a gene: 8. The DNA for the CDR3 is TGTGCCACCAGCAGGGTTAGCGGGAGTCTGCGCACAGATACGCAGTATTTT. As protein: CATSRVSGSLRTDTQYF.

The genes are TRBV4-1 and TRBJ2-7; D is undetermined. Trimming pared 1 base from V and 3 bases from J, leaving 13 bases between. CDR1 MGHRA and CDR2 YSYEKL come from the germline V gene. CDR3 length equals 15 residues. The CDR3 DNA follows: TGCGCCAGCAGCCAAGGCCTTTGGGGTGGCTACGAGCAGTACTTC. Residues: CASSQGLWGGYEQYF.

The genes are TRBV27 and TRBJ2-7, with a weak D call TRBD1 (5 bases). V was pared by 5 bases and J by 5 bases, with 10 bases between. CDR1 and CDR2 (germline): MNHEY, SMNVEV (reference sequence). The CDR3 loop spans 12 amino acids. CDR3 in DNA: TGTGCCAGCAGTCCGCAGGGTGACGAGCAGTACTTC. Amino acids: CASSPQGDEQYF.

This rearrangement joins TRBV5-6 to TRBJ2-4; perhaps TRBD2 as D (5 bases). CDR3 length: 12 amino acids. Trimming left V 4 bases short and J 9 bases short, with 11 bases between. Germline assignment: CDR1 SGHDT and CDR2 YYEEEE. The CDR3 reads CASSQFSGIQYF. The CDR3 region has the DNA TGTGCCAGCAGCCAATTCAGCGGCATTCAGTACTTC.

CDR3 nucleotides: TGTGCCAGCAGCTTAGGTAGCAAAGCTAACTATGGCTACACCTTC. Its protein is CASSLGSKANYGYTF. V and J are TRBV7-2 and TRBJ1-2; D call uncertain. V was trimmed by 1 base and J by 0 bases, leaving 9 bases between them. From germline, CDR1 is SGHTA and CDR2 FQGNSA. The CDR3 is 15 residues long.

The CDR3 loop reads CASSLGDKDLPLHF. For the CDR3, the DNA is TGCGCCAGCAGCTTGGGGGACAAGGATCTACCCCTCCACTTT. This chain uses TRBV5-1 with TRBJ1-6, with D perhaps TRBD1 (6 bases). CDR1 is SGHRS, CDR2 YFSETQ, per germline. The CDR3 length is 14 residues. Trimming left V 0 bases short and J 12 bases short, with 13 bases between.

Concerning this clone: The same CDR3 is also encoded by other DNA sequences in this sample. The chain couples TRBV7-9 to TRBJ1-5; D unresolved. CDR3 length: 13 residues. Germline-derived CDR1 and CDR2 are SEHNR and FQNEAQ (reference sequence). Trimming removed 1 base from V and 7 bases from J, with 8 bases in between. The CDR3 nucleotides are TGTGCCAGCAGCTTAGAGGGATCCCAGCCCCAGCATTTT. Translating it yields CASSLEGSQPQHF.

DNA of the CDR3: TGCGCCAGCAGTGGTGGCGGGGCGTCGAACACCGGGGAGCTGTTTTTT. Translated, it gives CASSGGGASNTGELFF. The genes are TRBV10-1 and TRBJ2-2, with D perhaps TRBD2 (6 bases). The CDR3 is 16 residues long. V lost 4 bases, J lost 0 bases, and 12 bases lay in between. In germline, CDR1 is WNHNN, CDR2 SYGVQD (reference sequence).

The V call is TRBV29-1, the J call TRBJ1-1, with 9 bases matching TRBD1. The trim removed 7 bases at V and 7 bases at J, leaving 7 bases unmatched. The germline V gene has CDR1 SQVTM and CDR2 ANQGSEA. The CDR3 contains 12 residues. Here the CDR3 reads CSGPGQGDEAFF. CDR3 nucleotides: TGCAGCGGGCCGGGACAGGGAGATGAAGCTTTCTTT. The complete variable domain, with remaining parts taken from reference TRBV29-1 and TRBJ1-1, reads SAVISQKPSRDICQRGTSLTIQCQVDSQVTMMFWYRQQPGQSLTLIATANQGSEATYESGFVIDKFPISRPNLTFSTLTVSNMSPEDSSIYLCSGPGQGDEAFFGQGTRLTVV.

The chain uses TRBV29-1 and TRBJ2-1, with D hard to call. The CDR3 totals 15 residues. Germline CDR1 SQVTM, CDR2 ANQGSEA. Trimming left V 3 bases short and J 0 bases short, with 12 bases between. The CDR3 here is CSVDYKASSYNEQFF. CDR3 DNA sequence: TGCAGCGTTGATTATAAGGCCAGCTCCTACAATGAGCAGTTCTTC.

For this clone: The germline gene is not matched at one end of the junction; a read error may be the cause. The chain links TRBV20-1 to TRBJ2-1; 7 bases align to TRBD1. The CDR3 consists of 10 residues. Germline CDR1 reads DFQATT; CDR2 reads SNEGSKA (reference sequence). The CDR3 DNA sequence: TGCAGTGCTGGGACAGAGGAGCAATTCTTC. It is translated as CSAGTEEQFF.

The V call is TRBV28, the J call TRBJ1-5; no clear D gene. Germline assignment: CDR1 MDHEN and CDR2 SYDVKM. The length of the CDR3 is 13 residues. Trimming removed 7 bases at V and 5 bases at J, with 12 bases between. CDR3 sequence: CASTGSLYQPQHF. DNA for the CDR3: TGTGCCAGCACCGGGTCCCTCTATCAGCCCCAGCATTTT.

This chain uses TRBV7-8 with TRBJ1-2, with D possibly matching TRBD1 (5 bases). Germline V gene data show CDR1 as SGHVS and CDR2 as FQNEAQ. The CDR3 spans 15 residues. The V end lost 0 bases, the J end lost 9 bases, and 17 bases lay between the germline ends. CDR3: CASSLARVPGQSYTF. CDR3 in DNA: TGTGCCAGCAGCTTAGCACGGGTGCCAGGGCAGAGCTACACCTTC.

This clone was found a few times. V gene TRBV9 combines with J gene TRBJ1-1; possible D gene TRBD1, 5 bases. V was clipped by 4 bases and J by 3 bases, with 10 bases between them. In germline, CDR1 is SGDLS, CDR2 YYNGEE. The CDR3 length is 13 residues. The CDR3 is CASSTDIYTEAFF. As DNA, the CDR3 is TGTGCCAGCAGCACGGACATTTACACTGAAGCTTTCTTT.

This clone was found a few times. The chain combines TRBV5-1 with TRBJ1-2, with 10 bases matching TRBD1. The trim removed 0 bases at V and 8 bases at J, leaving 7 bases unmatched. CDR1 and CDR2 from the germline V gene are SGHRS and YFSETQ. The CDR3 loop spans 15 amino acids. The CDR3 DNA sequence: TGCGCCAGCAGCTTGGTGGGGACAGGGGCCGAAGGCTACACCTTC. Protein product: CASSLVGTGAEGYTF.

The gene calls are TRBV6-4 and TRBJ1-2; D not resolved. Trimming pared 3 bases from V and 4 bases from J, leaving 15 bases between. The germline CDR1 and CDR2 sequences are MRHNA and SNTAGT. The CDR3 has 15 residues. The CDR3 sequence is CASSERMGLGYGYTF. The CDR3 bases are TGTGCCAGCAGTGAAAGAATGGGATTGGGCTATGGCTACACCTTC.

This clone came up once. This chain connects TRBV11-2 to TRBJ2-1; 8 positions match TRBD2. Trimming at V came to 0 bases and at J to 10 bases, leaving 11 bases not matched to a gene. The germline V gene encodes CDR1 SGHAT and CDR2 FQNNGV. The CDR3 is made up of 16 amino acids. Here the CDR3 reads CASSLDSREAFREQFF. CDR3 sequence (DNA): TGTGCCAGCAGCTTAGACTCGCGGGAGGCCTTCAGGGAGCAGTTCTTC.

The chain recombines TRBV11-2 with TRBJ1-2; 8 bases are shared with TRBD1. V dropped 3 bases and J dropped 6; count of bases not matched to a gene: 6. This CDR3 is built from 14 residues. Per germline, CDR1 SGHAT and CDR2 FQNNGV. CDR3 sequence: CASSFFDRGDGYTF. Written as DNA, the CDR3 is TGTGCCAGCAGCTTTTTCGACAGGGGCGATGGCTACACCTTC. Supplemented by reference TRBV11-2 and TRBJ1-2, the full variable domain reads EAGVAQSPRYKIIEKRQSVAFWCNPISGHATLYWYQQILGQGPKLLIQFQNNGVVDDSQLPKDRFSAERLKGVDSTLKIQPAKLEDSAVYLCASSFFDRGDGYTFGSGTRLTVV.

The chain combines TRBV7-9 with TRBJ2-5, with 10 bases that match TRBD1. V shed 4 bases and J 5 bases; nucleotides not matched to a gene: 7. Germline values: CDR1 SEHNR, CDR2 FQNEAQ (reference sequence). The length of the CDR3 is 15 residues. The CDR3, as DNA: TGTGCCAGCAGCTCGCAGGGGGGACAGGGGGAGACCCAGTACTTC. Translated: CASSSQGGQGETQYF.

The V and J genes are TRBV2 and TRBJ1-2; no clear D. Trimming cost V 6 bases and J 0 bases, with 14 bases left between them. Germline V gene data show CDR1 as SNHLY and CDR2 as FYNNEI. The CDR3 has 15 amino acids. The CDR3 bases are TGTGCCAGCAGGACGGGGATGACTGCTAACTATGGCTACACCTTC. This translates into CASRTGMTANYGYTF.

The chain joins TRBV14 to TRBJ1-2; maybe TRBD1 (6 bases). The CDR3 spans 15 residues. V was trimmed by 1 base and J by 4 bases, leaving 13 bases between them. Germline-derived CDR1 and CDR2 are SGHDN and FVKESK. This CDR3 reads CASSQAGGRSYGYTF. The DNA of the CDR3 is TGTGCCAGCAGCCAAGCCGGGGGGCGTAGCTATGGCTACACCTTC.

The chain carries TRBV6-4 and TRBJ1-4; 7 bases are a match to TRBD1. CDR1 and CDR2 (germline): MRHNA, SNTAGT. The ends lost 6 bases at V and 5 bases at J; junction bases unmatched: 9. The CDR3 totals 15 residues. CDR3 in DNA: TGTGCCAGCAGCGCCAGGGGACAGCCAAATGAAAAACTGTTTTTT. Its translation is CASSARGQPNEKLFF.

This rearrangement joins TRBV28 to TRBJ2-5; no clear D. Trimming stripped 6 bases from V and 5 bases from J, with 16 bases between. CDR1 is MDHEN and CDR2 is SYDVKM in the germline V gene. This CDR3 has 14 amino acids. The CDR3, as DNA: TGTGCCAGCAGCTTGAGGCCAGTCAGGGAGACCCAGTACTTC. Protein: CASSLRPVRETQYF.

V usage is TRBV27 and J usage is TRBJ2-1; D is possibly TRBD2 (6 bases). The CDR3 spans 14 residues. Trimming removed 8 bases at V and 2 bases at J, with 13 bases between. Germline V gene lookup returns CDR1 MNHEY and CDR2 SMNVEV (reference sequence). The CDR3 DNA follows: TGTGCCAGCGGTACCCCGGGAGCCTACAATGAGCAGTTCTTC. This translates into CASGTPGAYNEQFF.

The chain employs TRBV15 and TRBJ2-6; possible D gene TRBD1, 5 bases. V was cut by 0 bases and J by 2 bases, with 11 bases left in between. Germline assignment: CDR1 LNHNV and CDR2 YYDKDF (reference sequence). The CDR3 loop spans 17 amino acids. The CDR3 bases are TGTGCCACCAGCAGAGATAAGGCAGGGCCTGGGGCCAACGTCCTGACTTTC. It is translated as CATSRDKAGPGANVLTF.

This clone turned up a few times. The rearrangement joins TRBV29-1 to TRBJ2-6; D possibly corresponds to TRBD1 (5 bases). Trimming removed 7 bases at V and 4 bases at J, with 11 bases between. Germline-derived CDR1 and CDR2 are SQVTM and ANQGSEA. The CDR3 is 13 residues long. The CDR3 DNA reads as TGCAGCGCCCAGGGTGCGGGGGCCAACGTCCTGACTTTC. Its translation is CSAQGAGANVLTF.

The gene calls are TRBV7-8 and TRBJ2-1; no clear D gene. The CDR3 has 15 amino acids. The germline V gene encodes CDR1 SGHVS and CDR2 FQNEAQ. V lost 5 bases to trimming and J lost 0 bases, with 11 bases between them. The CDR3 reads CASSQAGPSYNEQFF. CDR3 in DNA: TGTGCCAGCAGCCAGGCCGGGCCCTCCTACAATGAGCAGTTCTTC.

The CDR3 spells CASSLSGQEQYF. The DNA of the CDR3 is TGTGCCAGCAGCTTGTCGGGTCAAGAGCAGTACTTC. The rearrangement uses TRBV7-9 and TRBJ2-7, with D unresolved. The CDR3 runs to 12 residues. Looked up from germline, CDR1 is SEHNR and CDR2 is FQNEAQ (reference sequence). V was cut by 3 bases and J by 7 bases, with 10 bases left in between.

The genes are TRBV21-1 and TRBJ2-3; the D call TRBD1 from the table was never checked on the DNA. TRBV21-1 is a documented pseudogene. The CDR3 loop spans 15 amino acids. Written as DNA, the CDR3 is TGTGCCAGCAGCAAATCGGGACAAGTCACAGATACGCAGTATTTT. Amino acids: CASSKSGQVTDTQYF.